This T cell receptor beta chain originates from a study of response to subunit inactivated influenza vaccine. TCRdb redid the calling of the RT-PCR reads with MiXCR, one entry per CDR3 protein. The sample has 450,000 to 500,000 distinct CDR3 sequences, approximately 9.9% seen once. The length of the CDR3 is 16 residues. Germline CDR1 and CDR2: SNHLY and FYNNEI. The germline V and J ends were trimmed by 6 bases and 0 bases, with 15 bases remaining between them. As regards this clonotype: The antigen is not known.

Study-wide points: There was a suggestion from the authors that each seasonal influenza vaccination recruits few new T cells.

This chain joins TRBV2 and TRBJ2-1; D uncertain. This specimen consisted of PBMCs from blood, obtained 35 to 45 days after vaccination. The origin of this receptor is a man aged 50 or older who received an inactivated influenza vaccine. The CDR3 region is CASRDRLISSYNEQFF. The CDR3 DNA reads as TGTGCCAGCAGAGACCGTTTAATTAGCTCCTACAATGAGCAGTTCTTC. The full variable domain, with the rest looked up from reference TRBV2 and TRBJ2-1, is EPEVTQTPSHQVTQMGQEVILRCVPISNHLYFYWYRQILGQKVEFLVSFYNNEISEKSEIFDDQFSVERPDGSNFTLKIRSTKLEDSAMYFCASRDRLISSYNEQFFGPGTRLTVL.